Given below is one T cell receptor beta chain in context. As originally analysed: Scientists estimated how many nucleated cells there were by amplifying reference gene primers. Sequencing was performed with immunoSEQ multiplex PCR; in TCRdb, only in-frame clones are kept and a portion is missing. From that table come the V and J calls and clone size; the DNA was used to work out D and trimming. This sample has roughly 430,000 clones, with 70% to 90% found just once. The entry originates in a study of blood T cell repertoires in COVID-19. CDR3 length: 17 amino acids. CDR1 and CDR2 (germline): SGHNT, YENEEA. V shed 5 bases and J 6 bases; nucleotides not matched to a gene: 16.

Sample: PBMCs or T cells enriched from blood (not recorded which). V and J are TRBV11-3 and TRBJ2-1; 7 nucleotides align to TRBD2. The receptor comes from a woman in her late teens or twenties who had been exposed to COVID-19. The CDR3 nucleotides are TGTGCCAGCAGCAGGCGCGGTATTGGCGGGGGTATCAATGAGCAGTTCTTC. Translating gives CASSRRGIGGGINEQFF.